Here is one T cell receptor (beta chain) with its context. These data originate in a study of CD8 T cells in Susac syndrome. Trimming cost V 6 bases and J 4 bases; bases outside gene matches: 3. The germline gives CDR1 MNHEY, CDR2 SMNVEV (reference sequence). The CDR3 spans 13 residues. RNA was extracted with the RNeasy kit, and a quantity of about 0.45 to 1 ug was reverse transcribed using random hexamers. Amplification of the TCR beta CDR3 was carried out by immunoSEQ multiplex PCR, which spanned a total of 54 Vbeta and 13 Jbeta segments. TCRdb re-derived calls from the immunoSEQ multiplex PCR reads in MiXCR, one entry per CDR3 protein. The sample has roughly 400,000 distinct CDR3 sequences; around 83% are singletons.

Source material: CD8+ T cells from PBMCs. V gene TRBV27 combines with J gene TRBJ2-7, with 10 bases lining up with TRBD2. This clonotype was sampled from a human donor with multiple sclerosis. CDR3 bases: TGTGCCAGCAGAGCGGGAGGGTTATACGAGCAGTACTTC. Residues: CASRAGGLYEQYF.